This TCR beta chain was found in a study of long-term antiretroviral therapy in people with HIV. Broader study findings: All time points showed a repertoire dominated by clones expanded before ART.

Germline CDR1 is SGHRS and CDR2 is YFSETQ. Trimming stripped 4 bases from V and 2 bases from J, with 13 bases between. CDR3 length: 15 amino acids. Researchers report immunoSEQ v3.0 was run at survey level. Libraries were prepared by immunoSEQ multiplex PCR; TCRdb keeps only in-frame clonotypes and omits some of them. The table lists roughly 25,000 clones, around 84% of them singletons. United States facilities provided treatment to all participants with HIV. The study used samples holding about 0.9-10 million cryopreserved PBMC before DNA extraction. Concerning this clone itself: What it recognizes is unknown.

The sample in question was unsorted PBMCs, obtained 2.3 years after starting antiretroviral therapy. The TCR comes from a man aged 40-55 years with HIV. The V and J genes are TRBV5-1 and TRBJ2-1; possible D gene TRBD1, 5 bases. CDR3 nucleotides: TGCGCCAGCAGCATTAGGGGTCTCCCCTACAATGAGCAGTTCTTC. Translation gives CASSIRGLPYNEQFF.